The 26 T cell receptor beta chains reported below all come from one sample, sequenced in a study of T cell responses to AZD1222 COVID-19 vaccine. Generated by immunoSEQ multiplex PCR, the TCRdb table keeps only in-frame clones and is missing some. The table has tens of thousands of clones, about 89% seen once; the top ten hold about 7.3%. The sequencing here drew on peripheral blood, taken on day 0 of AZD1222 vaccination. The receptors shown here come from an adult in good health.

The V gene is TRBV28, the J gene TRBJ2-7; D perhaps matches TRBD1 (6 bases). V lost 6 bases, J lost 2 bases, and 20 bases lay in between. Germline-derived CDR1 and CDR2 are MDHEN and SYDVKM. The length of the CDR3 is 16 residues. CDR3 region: CASSLPFEGVTYEQYF. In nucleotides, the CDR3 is TGTGCCAGCAGCCTGCCCTTTGAGGGGGTAACCTACGAGCAGTACTTC.

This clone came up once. The CDR3 is CAHRREGRGDTQYF. In nucleotides, the CDR3 is TGCGCTCATCGCCGGGAGGGGAGGGGGGATACGCAGTATTTT. The chain carries TRBV23-1 and TRBJ2-3; 8 nucleotides align to TRBD2. TRBV23-1 is noted as an ORF with a role that remains uncertain. The CDR3 contains 14 residues.

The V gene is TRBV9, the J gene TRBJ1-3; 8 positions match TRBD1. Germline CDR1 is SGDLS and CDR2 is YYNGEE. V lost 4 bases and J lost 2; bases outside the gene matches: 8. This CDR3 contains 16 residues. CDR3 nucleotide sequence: TGTGCCAGCAGCTTTACTCCACAGGGGGCTGGAAACACCATATATTTT. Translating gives CASSFTPQGAGNTIYF.

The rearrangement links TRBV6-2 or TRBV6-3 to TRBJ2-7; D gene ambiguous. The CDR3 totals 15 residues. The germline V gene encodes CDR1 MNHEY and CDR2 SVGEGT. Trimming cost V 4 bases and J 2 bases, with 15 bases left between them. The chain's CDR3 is CASSSQVGYPYEQYF. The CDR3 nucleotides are TGTGCCAGCAGTTCCCAGGTCGGGTACCCCTACGAGCAGTACTTC.

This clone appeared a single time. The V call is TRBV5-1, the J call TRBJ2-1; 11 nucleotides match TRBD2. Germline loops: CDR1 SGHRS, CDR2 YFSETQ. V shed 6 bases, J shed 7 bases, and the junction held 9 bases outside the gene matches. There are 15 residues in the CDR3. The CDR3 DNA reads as TGCGCCAGCACGCTTAGCGGGGGGGCCTGGAATGAGCAGTTCTTC. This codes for CASTLSGGAWNEQFF.

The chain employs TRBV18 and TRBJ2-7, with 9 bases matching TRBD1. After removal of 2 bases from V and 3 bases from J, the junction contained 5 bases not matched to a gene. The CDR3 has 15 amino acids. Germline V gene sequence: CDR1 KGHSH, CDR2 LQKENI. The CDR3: CASSPGGQGNYEQYF. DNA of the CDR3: TGTGCCAGCTCACCAGGGGGACAGGGAAACTACGAGCAGTACTTC.

The CDR3 nucleotides are TGCGCCAGCAGCTTGGCCGGGGAGCCGGAAAATGAGCAGTTCTTC. This translates into CASSLAGEPENEQFF. The rearrangement joins TRBV5-1 to TRBJ2-1; D might be TRBD2 (5 bases). V lost 0 bases and J 7 bases, leaving 14 bases between the germline ends. CDR1 and CDR2 (germline): SGHRS, YFSETQ. The CDR3 covers 15 residues.

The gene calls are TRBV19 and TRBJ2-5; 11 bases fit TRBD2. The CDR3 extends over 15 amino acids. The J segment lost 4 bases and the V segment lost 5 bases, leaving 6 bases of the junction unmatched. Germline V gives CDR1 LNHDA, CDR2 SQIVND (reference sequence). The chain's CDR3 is CASSAGLAVRETQYF. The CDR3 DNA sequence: TGTGCCAGTAGTGCGGGACTAGCGGTACGAGAGACCCAGTACTTC.

This CDR3 is CASSLSPGLDEQFF. The DNA of the CDR3 is TGTGCCAGCAGTTTGTCTCCAGGGTTGGATGAGCAGTTCTTC. J is TRBJ2-1 and V is TRBV27, with D perhaps TRBD1 (5 bases). Trimming took 3 bases from V and 8 from J, leaving 14 bases between them. CDR3 length: 14 amino acids. CDR1 is MNHEY, CDR2 SMNVEV, per germline (reference sequence).

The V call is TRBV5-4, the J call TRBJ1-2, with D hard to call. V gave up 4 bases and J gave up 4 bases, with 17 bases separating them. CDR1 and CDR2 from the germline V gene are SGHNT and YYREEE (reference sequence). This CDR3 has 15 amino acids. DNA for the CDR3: TGTGCCAGCAGCCCAGATATTAGGGAGGGCTATGGCTACACCTTC. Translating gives CASSPDIREGYGYTF. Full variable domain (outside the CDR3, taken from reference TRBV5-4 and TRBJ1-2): ETGVTQSPTHLIKTRGQQVTLRCSSQSGHNTVSWYQQALGQGPQFIFQYYREEENGRGNFPPRFSGLQFPNYSSELNVNALELDDSALYLCASSPDIREGYGYTFGSGTRLTVV.

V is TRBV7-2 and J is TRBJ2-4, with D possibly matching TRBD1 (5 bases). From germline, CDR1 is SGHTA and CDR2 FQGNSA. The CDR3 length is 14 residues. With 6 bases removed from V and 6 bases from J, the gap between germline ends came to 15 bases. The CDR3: CASSLREDRNIQYF. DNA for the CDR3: TGTGCCAGCAGTTTAAGGGAAGACAGAAACATTCAGTACTTC.

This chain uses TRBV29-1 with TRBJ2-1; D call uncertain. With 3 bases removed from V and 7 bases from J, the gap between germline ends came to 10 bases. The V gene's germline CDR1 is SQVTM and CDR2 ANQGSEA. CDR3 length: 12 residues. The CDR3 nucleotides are TGCAGCGTTGATGCTACGGTAAATGAGCAGTTCTTC. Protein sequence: CSVDATVNEQFF.

Written as DNA, the CDR3 is TGTGCCAGCAGGGGGAGGGTCTATGGCTACACCTTC. Residues: CASRGRVYGYTF. The chain carries TRBV2 and TRBJ1-2; unclear D gene. This CDR3 region has 12 residues. The germline V gene encodes CDR1 SNHLY and CDR2 FYNNEI. V lost 6 bases, J lost 4 bases, and 9 bases lay in between.

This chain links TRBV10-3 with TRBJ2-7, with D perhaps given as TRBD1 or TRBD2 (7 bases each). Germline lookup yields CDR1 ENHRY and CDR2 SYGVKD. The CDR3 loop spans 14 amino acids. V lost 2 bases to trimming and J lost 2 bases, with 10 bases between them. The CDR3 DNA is TGTGCCATCAGTGAGCAGGGGGGGACCTACGAGCAGTACTTC. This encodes CAISEQGGTYEQYF.

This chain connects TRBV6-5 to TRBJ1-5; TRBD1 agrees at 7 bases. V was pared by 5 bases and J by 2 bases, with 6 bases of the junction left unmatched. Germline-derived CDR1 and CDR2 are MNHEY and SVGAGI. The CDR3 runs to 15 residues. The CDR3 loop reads CASSRGTAGNQPQHF. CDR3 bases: TGTGCCAGCAGTAGAGGGACAGCGGGCAATCAGCCCCAGCATTTT.

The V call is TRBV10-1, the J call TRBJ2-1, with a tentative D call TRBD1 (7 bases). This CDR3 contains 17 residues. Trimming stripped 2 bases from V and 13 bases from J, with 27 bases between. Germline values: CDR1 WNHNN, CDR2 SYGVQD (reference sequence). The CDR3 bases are TGCGCCAGCAGTGAGCCGCGTGGAGGGGGCGACTTCCCCAAACAGTTCTTC. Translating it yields CASSEPRGGGDFPKQFF.

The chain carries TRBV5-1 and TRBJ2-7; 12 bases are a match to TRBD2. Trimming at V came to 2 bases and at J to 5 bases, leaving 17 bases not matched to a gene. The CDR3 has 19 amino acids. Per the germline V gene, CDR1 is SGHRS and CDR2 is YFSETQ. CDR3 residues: CASSLYFGLSSGGDHEQYF. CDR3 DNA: TGCGCCAGCAGCTTATATTTCGGGTTGTCTAGCGGGGGGGACCACGAGCAGTACTTC.

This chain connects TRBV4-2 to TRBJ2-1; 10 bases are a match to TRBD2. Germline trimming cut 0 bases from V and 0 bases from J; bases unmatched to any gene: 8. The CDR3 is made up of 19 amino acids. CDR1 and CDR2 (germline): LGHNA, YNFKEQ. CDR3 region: CASSQERGAGGFSYNEQFF. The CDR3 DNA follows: TGTGCCAGCAGCCAAGAAAGGGGAGCGGGGGGGTTCTCCTACAATGAGCAGTTCTTC.

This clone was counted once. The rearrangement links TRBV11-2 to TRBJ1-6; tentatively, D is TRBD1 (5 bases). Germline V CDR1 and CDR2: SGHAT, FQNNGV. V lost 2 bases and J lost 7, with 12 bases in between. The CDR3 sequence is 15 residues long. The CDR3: CASSLYAGNNSPLHF. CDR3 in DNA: TGTGCCAGCAGCTTATATGCAGGGAACAATTCACCCCTCCACTTT.

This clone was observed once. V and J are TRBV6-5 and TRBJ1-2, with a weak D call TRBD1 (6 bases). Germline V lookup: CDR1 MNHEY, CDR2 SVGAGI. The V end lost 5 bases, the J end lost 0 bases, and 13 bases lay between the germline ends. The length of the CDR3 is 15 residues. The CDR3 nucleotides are TGTGCCAGCAGTCCCGGGACATATCCTAACTATGGCTACACCTTC. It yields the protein CASSPGTYPNYGYTF.

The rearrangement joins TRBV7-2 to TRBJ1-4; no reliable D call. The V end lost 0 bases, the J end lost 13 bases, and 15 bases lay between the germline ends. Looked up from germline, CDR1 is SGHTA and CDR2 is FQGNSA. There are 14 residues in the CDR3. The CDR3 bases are TGTGCCAGCAGCTTAGCGGGCGGGCGAAACATACTGTTTTTT. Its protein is CASSLAGGRNILFF.

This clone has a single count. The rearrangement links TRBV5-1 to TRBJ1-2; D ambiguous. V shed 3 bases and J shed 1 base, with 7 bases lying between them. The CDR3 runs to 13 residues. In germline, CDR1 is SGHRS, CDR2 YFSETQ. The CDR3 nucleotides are TGCGCCAGCAGCTCCCTCGGTAACTATGGCTACACCTTC. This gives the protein CASSSLGNYGYTF.

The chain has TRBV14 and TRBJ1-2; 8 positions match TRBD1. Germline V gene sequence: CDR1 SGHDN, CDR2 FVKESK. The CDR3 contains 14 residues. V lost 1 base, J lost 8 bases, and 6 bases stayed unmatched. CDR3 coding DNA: TGTGCCAGCAGCCAAGCGGACAGGGAAGAAGGCTACACCTTC. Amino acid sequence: CASSQADREEGYTF.

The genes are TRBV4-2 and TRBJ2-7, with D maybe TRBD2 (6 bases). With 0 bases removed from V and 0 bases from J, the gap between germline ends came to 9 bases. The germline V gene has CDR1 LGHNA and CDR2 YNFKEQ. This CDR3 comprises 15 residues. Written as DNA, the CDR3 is TGTGCCAGCAGCCAAGATCCTAGCGTCTCCTACGAGCAGTACTTC. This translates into CASSQDPSVSYEQYF.

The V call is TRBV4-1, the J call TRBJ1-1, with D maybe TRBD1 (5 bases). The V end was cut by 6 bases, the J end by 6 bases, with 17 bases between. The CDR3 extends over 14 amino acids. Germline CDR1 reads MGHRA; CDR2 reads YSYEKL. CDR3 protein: CASRYQGRSAEAFF. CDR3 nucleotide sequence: TGCGCCAGCAGATACCAGGGACGGTCTGCTGAAGCTTTCTTT.

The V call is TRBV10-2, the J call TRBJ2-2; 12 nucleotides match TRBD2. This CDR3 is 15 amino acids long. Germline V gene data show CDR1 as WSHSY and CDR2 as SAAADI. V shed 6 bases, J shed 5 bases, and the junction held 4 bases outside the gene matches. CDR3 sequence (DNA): TGCGCCAGCAGGAGGACTAGCGGGAAGACCGGGGAGCTGTTTTTT. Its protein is CASRRTSGKTGELFF.